This T cell receptor beta chain is from a study of regulatory T cells in long-lasting Graves disease. TCR beta libraries were built with iRepertoire HTBI primers and Arm-PCR of CDR3 regions. A single record per CDR3 protein comes from TCRdb applying MiXCR to the multiplex PCR reads. In the table there are some 460,000 distinct CDR3 sequences, under 20% of which are singletons. Time point specified: newly diagnosed GD, antithyroid drugs for less than 3 months. Researchers made the TCR library from RNA that was extracted from PBMCs. In its sample, this clonotype was seen many times. Trimming left V 0 bases short and J 0 bases short, with 14 bases between. The CDR3 length is 17 residues. Germline values: CDR1 SGHNT, CDR2 YENEEA. Separately, the same data were catalogued under a study of T cells in Graves' hyperthyroidism and ophthalmopathy. That source adds: HTBI primers were employed in a first-round RT-PCR of the TCR CDR3.

The sequence derives from a middle-aged man with Graves disease. The rearrangement uses TRBV11-3 and TRBJ1-2; maybe TRBD1 (5 bases). The source material was peripheral blood mononuclear cells (PBMCs), sampled at new diagnosis, from a patient treated with antithyroid drugs. CDR3 amino acids: CASSLDGTELANYGYTF. DNA for the CDR3: TGTGCCAGCAGCTTAGATGGGACCGAGTTAGCTAACTATGGCTACACCTTC.